This T cell receptor beta chain was captured in a study of blood T cell repertoires in COVID-19. About the research overall: Samples came from the United States, Italy and Spain, spanning acute and convalescent COVID-19.

The CDR3 extends over 15 amino acids. J gave up 5 bases and V 3 bases, and 12 bases lay outside the gene matches. CDR1 and CDR2 from the germline V gene are DFQATT and SNEGSKA (reference sequence). Assay used: immunoSEQ multiplex PCR; TCRdb lists only in-frame clones, some missing. The repertoire holds 75,000 to 100,000 clones, with roughly 82% as singletons. Sequencing was done on a sample of peripheral blood. The TCR sequence derives from a human donor in a cohort sampled during active COVID-19. The chain links TRBV20-1 to TRBJ2-5; 7 bases fit TRBD2. The CDR3 loop is CSASHFRGERETQYF. In nucleotides, the CDR3 is TGCAGTGCTAGTCATTTCCGGGGGGAGCGGGAGACCCAGTACTTC.